This TCR beta chain appears in the sequencing data of a study of cytomegalovirus exposure and HLA in healthy donors. Study results and caveats: The majority of CMV-associated TCR beta chains were reported as apparently HLA-restricted in a later analysis. TCR beta V- and J-gene trimming was later associated with a missense DCLRE1C variant. Rare TCR sequences dominated, though some public TCRs recurred in many donors.

On this clone itself: Its target is not known.

The length of the CDR3 is 15 residues. Germline CDR1 is SGHRS and CDR2 is YFSETQ. The trim removed 4 bases at V and 2 bases at J, leaving 5 bases unmatched. The PCR contained 60 Vbeta and 13 Jbeta primers. TCRdb's table, derived via immunoSEQ multiplex PCR, lists solely in-frame clones and lacks some. The table includes about 160,000 clones, roughly 84% detected once. Sequencing was done on a sample of PBMCs. The TCR sequence derives from a man aged 50 to 60 in good health and CMV-seropositive. This chain joins TRBV5-1 and TRBJ2-1; TRBD2 agrees at 8 bases. In DNA form, the CDR3 reads TGCGCCAGCAGCGGTGGGACTAGTGCCTACAATGAGCAGTTCTTC. Translation gives CASSGGTSAYNEQFF.